These 32 T cell receptor beta chains came from one sample sequenced in a study of human T cells and chemical hapten exposure. TCRdb used MiXCR to reprocess the 5' RACE reads, holding one entry per CDR3 protein. The data show about 140,000 distinct CDR3 sequences, with over 3.5% seen just once and about 1.3% held by the top ten. Whole blood that had not been fractionated was the source of extracted total RNA. The receptors here all came from a female donor in good health.

Many counts were recorded for this clonotype. This rearrangement joins TRBV20-1 to TRBJ1-6; 8 bases are shared with TRBD1. The germline CDR1 and CDR2 sequences are DFQATT and SNEGSKA (reference sequence). This CDR3 has 13 residues. After removal of 6 bases from V and 9 bases from J, the junction contained 7 bases not matched to a gene. The CDR3 DNA is TGCAGTGCCAAGACAGGGGAGGGTTCACCCCTCCACTTT. Protein: CSAKTGEGSPLHF.

This clonotype was observed at least ten times. The chain carries TRBV4-3 and TRBJ2-7; D gene uncertain. The CDR3 consists of 14 residues. Deletions cut 4 bases from V and 2 bases from J, with 12 bases between. Germline V gives CDR1 LGHNA, CDR2 YSLEER. CDR3: CASSPDPGPYEQYF. The CDR3 DNA reads TGCGCCAGCAGCCCCGACCCGGGCCCCTACGAGCAGTACTTC.

This clonotype was seen repeatedly, ten times or more. The V and J genes are TRBV21-1 and TRBJ2-3; the table's D call, TRBD2, was not checked against the DNA. TRBV21-1 is a recognized pseudogene. The CDR3 loop spans 18 amino acids. The CDR3 sequence is CASSNPHPPSRITDTQYF. CDR3 bases: TGTGCCAGCAGCAATCCACACCCTCCCAGCAGGATCACAGATACGCAGTATTTT.

This clonotype was seen a few times. CDR3 amino acids: CSVLSMTGGNQPQHF. CDR3 nucleotides: TGCAGCGTTCTCTCTATGACAGGGGGCAATCAGCCCCAGCATTTT. The rearrangement joins TRBV29-1 to TRBJ1-5, with 8 bases lining up with TRBD1. The V and J ends lost 5 bases and 2 bases, in that order; junction bases with no gene match: 8. Per the germline V gene, CDR1 is SQVTM and CDR2 is ANQGSEA. CDR3 length: 15 amino acids.

The J gene is TRBJ2-7, the V gene TRBV20-1; possible D gene TRBD1, 6 bases. V lost 4 bases and J 3 bases, leaving 10 bases between the germline ends. The length of the CDR3 is 12 residues. The germline V gene encodes CDR1 DFQATT and CDR2 SNEGSKA (reference sequence). CDR3 region: CSANQGCYEQYF. The DNA for the CDR3 is TGCAGTGCTAACCAGGGGTGCTACGAGCAGTACTTC.

This clonotype showed up many times. The V call is TRBV29-1, the J call TRBJ2-1, with 7 nucleotides matching TRBD1. This CDR3 spans 16 amino acids. With V trimmed by 8 bases and J by 1 base, 14 bases remained unmatched. Germline CDR1 reads SQVTM; CDR2 reads ANQGSEA. CDR3: CSMLIGTGESYNEQFF. CDR3 DNA: TGCAGCATGCTTATAGGAACAGGGGAATCCTACAATGAGCAGTTCTTC.

This clonotype was found many times. V and J are TRBV18 and TRBJ2-1; D is uncertain. V lost 2 bases, J lost 8 bases, and 13 bases lay in between. CDR1 is KGHSH and CDR2 is LQKENI in the germline V gene. The length of the CDR3 is 14 residues. CDR3 DNA: TGTGCCAGCTCACCAGGGCGGATCGTCGATGAGCAGTTCTTC. Translated: CASSPGRIVDEQFF. The full variable domain, its missing parts supplied by reference TRBV18 and TRBJ2-1, is NAGVMQNPRHLVRRRGQEARLRCSPMKGHSHVYWYRQLPEEGLKFMVYLQKENIIDESGMPKERFSAEFPKEGPSILRIQQVVRGDSAAYFCASSPGRIVDEQFFGPGTRLTVL.

This clonotype was seen only a few times. The V and J genes are TRBV5-1 and TRBJ2-1; D is perhaps TRBD2 (6 bases). V was clipped by 1 base and J by 6 bases, with 8 bases between them. Germline CDR1 and CDR2: SGHRS and YFSETQ. CDR3 length: 13 residues. CDR3 loop: CASSLRGGNEQFF. In nucleotides, the CDR3 is TGCGCCAGCAGCTTGAGGGGAGGCAATGAGCAGTTCTTC.

At least ten counts were recorded for this clonotype. This sequence joins TRBV6-9 and TRBJ2-4; 10 positions agree with TRBD1. The germline V gene has CDR1 MNHGY and CDR2 SVAAGI. J lost 0 bases, V lost 3 bases, and 11 bases had no gene match. There are 19 residues in the CDR3. The CDR3 spells CASSYGKDRGPEAKNIQYF. The CDR3 DNA reads as TGTGCCAGCAGTTACGGGAAAGACAGGGGGCCGGAAGCCAAAAACATTCAGTACTTC.

This clonotype has a count of ten or more. DNA of the CDR3: TGTGCCAGCAGTACACTACGGGACAGGGGATCTTTTGGCGGCTACACCTTC. This translates into CASSTLRDRGSFGGYTF. The gene calls are TRBV28 and TRBJ1-2; 10 positions agree with TRBD1. The CDR3 contains 17 residues. The junction had 17 bases not matched to a gene; V was cut back by 5 bases and J by 8 bases. Germline V gives CDR1 MDHEN, CDR2 SYDVKM.

This clonotype came up many times. The chain has TRBV7-9 and TRBJ1-5; D unclear. Trimming pared 0 bases from V and 4 bases from J, leaving 7 bases between. The CDR3 is 14 amino acids. The V gene's germline CDR1 is SEHNR and CDR2 FQNEAQ (reference sequence). CDR3 residues: CASSLAFVNQPQHF. CDR3 bases: TGTGCCAGCAGCTTAGCGTTTGTGAATCAGCCCCAGCATTTT.

This chain uses TRBV5-6 with TRBJ2-1; 10 positions match TRBD1. Germline trimming cut 2 bases from V and 5 bases from J; bases unmatched to any gene: 7. CDR3 length equals 16 residues. Germline V gives CDR1 SGHDT, CDR2 YYEEEE. The DNA of the CDR3 is TGTGCCAGCAGCTTAAAAACCGGGACAGGGGACAATGAGCAGTTCTTC. It encodes CASSLKTGTGDNEQFF.

The chain combines TRBV18 with TRBJ2-1; D might be TRBD1 or TRBD2, each matching 5 bases. Germline CDR1 and CDR2: KGHSH and LQKENI. V was pared by 0 bases and J by 6 bases, with 12 bases between. CDR3 size: 15 residues. The CDR3 bases are TGTGCCAGCTCACCACCGTCAGGGACCCGCAATGAGCAGTTCTTC. This codes for CASSPPSGTRNEQFF.

The V and J genes are TRBV30 and TRBJ2-7; 7 nucleotides align to TRBD1. Germline lookup yields CDR1 GTSNPN and CDR2 SVGIG (reference sequence). The CDR3 extends over 13 amino acids. With V trimmed by 4 bases and J by 3 bases, 6 bases remained unmatched. In DNA form, the CDR3 reads TGTGCCTGGACCTTGGGACAGAACTACGAGCAGTACTTC. This translates into CAWTLGQNYEQYF.

This clonotype showed up many times. CDR3 nucleotide sequence: TGTGCCAGCAGCCAAGTGAGAAGGAGCTCCTATAATTCACCCCTCCACTTT. Protein sequence: CASSQVRRSSYNSPLHF. The rearrangement links TRBV3-1 to TRBJ1-6; D is uncertain. This CDR3 contains 17 residues. Germline lookup yields CDR1 LGHDT and CDR2 YNNKEL (reference sequence). The V and J ends lost 1 base and 0 bases respectively, with 10 bases between them.

This clonotype has at least ten counts. This rearrangement joins TRBV4-3 to TRBJ1-6; D is uncertain. V was cut by 4 bases and J by 6 bases, with 16 bases left in between. From germline, CDR1 is LGHNA and CDR2 YSLEER. CDR3 size: 16 residues. DNA for the CDR3: TGCGCCAGCAGCCCAAAACGGGCGGGTACTAATTCACCCCTCCACTTT. Translation gives CASSPKRAGTNSPLHF.

This clonotype showed up many times. This chain links TRBV9 with TRBJ2-1; D is unclear. CDR1 is SGDLS, CDR2 YYNGEE, per germline. CDR3 size: 12 residues. V was pared by 1 base and J by 5 bases, with 4 bases between. CDR3 nucleotide sequence: TGTGCCAGCAGCGTACTGAACAATGAGCAGTTCTTC. Protein product: CASSVLNNEQFF.

This clonotype has ten or more counts. Here the CDR3 reads CASSSGQGRFKNTEAFF. The CDR3 DNA sequence: TGCGCCAGCAGCTCCGGACAGGGACGATTCAAGAACACTGAAGCTTTCTTT. V and J are TRBV5-1 and TRBJ1-1, with TRBD1 matching over 8 bases. This CDR3 is 17 amino acids long. The V segment lost 3 bases and the J segment 1 base; nucleotides outside the gene matches: 11. Germline assignment: CDR1 SGHRS and CDR2 YFSETQ.

This clonotype has ten or more counts. V gene TRBV7-2 combines with J gene TRBJ1-1; D unresolved. The ends were cut back, 1 base at V and 0 bases at J, with 18 bases in the middle. Germline V lookup: CDR1 SGHTA, CDR2 FQGNSA. The CDR3 consists of 18 residues. CDR3 coding DNA: TGTGCCAGCAGCTTAGAAAAGACGGAGGTGGGCATGAACACTGAAGCTTTCTTT. Protein product: CASSLEKTEVGMNTEAFF.

This clonotype occurred a few times. The V call is TRBV6-5, the J call TRBJ1-2; possible D gene TRBD1, 5 bases. This CDR3 region has 15 residues. The germline CDR1 and CDR2 sequences are MNHEY and SVGAGI. V shed 6 bases and J shed 8 bases, with 22 bases lying between them. CDR3 sequence: CASRQQGQANGGYTF. CDR3 DNA: TGTGCCAGCAGACAACAAGGACAAGCAAATGGCGGCTACACCTTC.

This clonotype was seen repeatedly, ten times or more. The rearrangement uses TRBV7-9 and TRBJ2-1; D is ambiguous. The ends were cut back, 5 bases at V and 0 bases at J, with 14 bases in the middle. The CDR3 has 16 residues. Germline V gene sequence: CDR1 SEHNR, CDR2 FQNEAQ (reference sequence). CDR3 loop: CASSLRLTSSYNEQFF. CDR3 bases: TGTGCCAGCAGCCTGAGACTTACGAGCTCCTACAATGAGCAGTTCTTC.

This clonotype was counted at least ten times. This rearrangement joins TRBV18 to TRBJ2-2; D could derive from TRBD1 or TRBD2 (5 bases each). This CDR3 is built from 17 residues. Trimming removed 3 bases from V and 0 bases from J, with 14 bases in between. The germline V gene encodes CDR1 KGHSH and CDR2 LQKENI. The CDR3, as DNA: TGTGCCAGCTCACCCCCGCAGGGACCCGCGAACACCGGGGAGCTGTTTTTT. Translated: CASSPPQGPANTGELFF.

This clonotype was observed a few times. V and J are TRBV27 and TRBJ1-1, with 10 bases identical to TRBD1. CDR3 length equals 14 residues. The V segment lost 5 bases and the J segment 5 bases; nucleotides outside the gene matches: 5. In germline, CDR1 is MNHEY, CDR2 SMNVEV (reference sequence). The CDR3 DNA reads as TGTGCCAGCAGTGACTGGGACAGGGGAACTGAAGCTTTCTTT. It codes for CASSDWDRGTEAFF.

This clonotype has ten or more counts. J is TRBJ2-7 and V is TRBV27; maybe TRBD1 (6 bases). V lost 6 bases and J lost 1, with 16 bases in between. Germline loops: CDR1 MNHEY, CDR2 SMNVEV (reference sequence). The CDR3 sequence is 15 residues long. DNA for the CDR3: TGTGCCAGCAGGACCAGGGACAAGGTGTCCTACGAGCAGTACTTC. It specifies CASRTRDKVSYEQYF.

This clonotype was seen many times. The V call is TRBV6-5, the J call TRBJ1-6, with TRBD1 as a possible D gene (5 bases). There are 13 residues in the CDR3. Germline V gene data show CDR1 as MNHEY and CDR2 as SVGAGI. Trimming removed 4 bases from V and 10 bases from J, with 11 bases in between. CDR3 loop: CASSSGGRSPLHF. DNA of the CDR3: TGTGCCAGCAGTTCGGGGGGACGGTCACCCCTCCACTTT.

This clonotype was seen repeatedly, ten times or more. The V gene is TRBV5-4, the J gene TRBJ2-1; 10 bases match TRBD1. Germline lookup yields CDR1 SGHNT and CDR2 YYREEE (reference sequence). There are 13 residues in the CDR3. V trimming: 4 bases; J trimming: 9 bases; junction bases outside the gene matches: 4. The CDR3 nucleotides read TGTGCCAGCAGCCCGGGACAGGGGACTGAGCAGTTCTTC. The encoded protein is CASSPGQGTEQFF. The full variable domain, with the rest looked up from reference TRBV5-4 and TRBJ2-1, is ETGVTQSPTHLIKTRGQQVTLRCSSQSGHNTVSWYQQALGQGPQFIFQYYREEENGRGNFPPRFSGLQFPNYSSELNVNALELDDSALYLCASSPGQGTEQFFGPGTRLTVL.

This clonotype appeared many times. The gene calls are TRBV6-1 and TRBJ2-1, with D tentatively TRBD1 (5 bases). Per germline, CDR1 MNHNS and CDR2 SASEGT. This CDR3 has 16 amino acids. Trimming took 1 base from V and 2 from J, leaving 12 bases between them. CDR3 sequence: CASSEEWSGTYNEQFF. CDR3 DNA: TGTGCCAGCAGTGAAGAATGGTCAGGGACCTACAATGAGCAGTTCTTC.

This clonotype was seen repeatedly, ten times or more. The chain has TRBV29-1 and TRBJ2-7; 7 positions match TRBD2. CDR1 and CDR2 (germline): SQVTM, ANQGSEA. The CDR3 length is 13 residues. V trimming: 1 base; J trimming: 2 bases; junction bases outside the gene matches: 2. The CDR3 region is CSVEGRGAYEQYF. The CDR3, as DNA: TGCAGCGTTGAAGGTCGGGGGGCCTACGAGCAGTACTTC.

This clonotype was observed a few times. Relative to the germline gene, one junction end is altered; a read error may explain this. This chain uses TRBV7-8 with TRBJ2-4, with 8 nucleotides matching TRBD2. The CDR3 has 19 amino acids. Per the germline V gene, CDR1 is SGHVS and CDR2 is FQNEAQ. The CDR3 DNA reads TGTGCCAGCACCTTATATAATGAGCGGGGGTCAATAGCCAAAAACATTCAGTACTTC. Translated, it gives CASTLYNERGSIAKNIQYF.

This clonotype occurred many times. The V gene is TRBV6-5, the J gene TRBJ2-6; weak D call: TRBD2 (5 bases). The germline CDR1 and CDR2 sequences are MNHEY and SVGAGI. CDR3 length: 15 amino acids. Deletions cut 7 bases from V and 4 bases from J, with 14 bases between. In DNA form, the CDR3 reads TGTGCCAGCACCCCGGGGAGTGGCGGGGCCAACGTCCTGACTTTC. Translation gives CASTPGSGGANVLTF.

This clonotype was detected ten times or more. CDR3 coding DNA: TGTGCCAGCAGTTTTAGCGGGACCGAAAACTATGGCTACACCTTC. It is translated as CASSFSGTENYGYTF. The rearrangement uses TRBV27 and TRBJ1-2; a possible D gene is TRBD1 (5 bases). In germline, CDR1 is MNHEY, CDR2 SMNVEV (reference sequence). The CDR3 has 15 residues. Trimming shortened V by 3 bases and J by 2 bases, and 13 bases separated the two germline ends.

This clonotype was seen at least ten times. The V call is TRBV12-3 or TRBV12-4, the J call TRBJ1-5; TRBD1 is a possible D gene (5 bases). The CDR3 sequence is 15 residues long. Trimming removed 6 bases from V and 0 bases from J, with 12 bases in between. The CDR3, as DNA: TGTGCCAGCAGGAGCGGGACGGCTAGCAATCAGCCCCAGCATTTT. Encoded protein: CASRSGTASNQPQHF.